The 14 T cell receptor beta chains given below trace back to one sample, sequenced in a study of blood T cell repertoires in COVID-19. This table comes from immunoSEQ multiplex PCR, and its TCRdb copy is limited to in-frame clones, with some not included. Among about 300,000 clones listed, roughly 80% were seen once. Sequenced: peripheral blood. These TCRs come from a human donor with COVID-19, enrolled during active disease. The donor label of this sample is uncertain.

This clone was seen just once. This chain joins TRBV7-3 and TRBJ1-2, with D uncertain. Germline V gene sequence: CDR1 SGHTA, CDR2 FQGTGA. This CDR3 has 13 residues. V lost 5 bases, J lost 0 bases, and 7 bases lay in between. The CDR3 spells CASSLTPNYGYTF. CDR3 nucleotides: TGTGCCAGCAGCCTGACACCTAACTATGGCTACACCTTC.

This clone was detected only a few times. The CDR3 DNA follows: TGTGCCAGCAGCCTAAAAGAGACCCAGTACTTC. It translates to CASSLKETQYF. The genes are TRBV6-2 or TRBV6-3 and TRBJ2-5; D not certain. Trimming took off 6 bases at V and 3 bases at J, with 5 bases between the two ends. Germline assignment: CDR1 MNHEY and CDR2 SVGEGT. The CDR3 spans 11 residues.

This clone was recorded once. The chain recombines TRBV11-3 with TRBJ1-2; no reliable D call. This CDR3 is 17 amino acids long. Germline-derived CDR1 and CDR2 are SGHNT and YENEEA. The V end lost 0 bases, the J end lost 2 bases, and 16 bases lay between the germline ends. CDR3 nucleotides: TGTGCCAGCAGCTTAGAGGTGGCGGGCCGGGAAAACTATGGCTACACCTTC. Protein product: CASSLEVAGRENYGYTF. The whole variable domain, remainder taken from reference TRBV11-3 and TRBJ1-2, is EAGVVQSPRYKIIEKKQPVAFWCNPISGHNTLYWYLQNLGQGPELLIRYENEEAVDDSQLPKDRFSAERLKGVDSTLKIQPAELGDSAVYLCASSLEVAGRENYGYTFGSGTRLTVV.

A word on this clone: The junction shows a germline mismatch at one end, possibly a read error. The rearrangement links TRBV28 to TRBJ1-1; a possible D gene is TRBD1 (6 bases). This CDR3 is 15 amino acids long. From germline, CDR1 is MDHEN and CDR2 SYDVKM. CDR3 region: CANSLPGHRSAEAFF. The CDR3 coding sequence is TGTGCCAACAGTCTACCGGGACACCGAAGCGCTGAAGCTTTCTTT.

The V gene is TRBV28, the J gene TRBJ2-7; perhaps TRBD2 as D (5 bases). V was pared by 2 bases and J by 9 bases, with 20 bases between. Germline V gene lookup returns CDR1 MDHEN and CDR2 SYDVKM. There are 15 residues in the CDR3. The CDR3 DNA sequence: TGTGCCAGCAGTTTAGCAGGAGGCCCGAGGAGGATGCAGTACTTC. Translated: CASSLAGGPRRMQYF.

V is TRBV7-3 and J is TRBJ2-1; D ambiguous. The CDR3 sequence is 14 residues long. Looked up from germline, CDR1 is SGHTA and CDR2 is FQGTGA. The V and J ends lost 0 bases and 9 bases respectively, with 12 bases between them. In DNA, the CDR3 is TGTGCCAGCAGCTTAACGGCCCTTTATGGTGAGCAGTTCTTC. Translating it yields CASSLTALYGEQFF.

The V and J genes are TRBV11-3 and TRBJ2-2, with D uncertain. Germline CDR1 and CDR2: SGHNT and YENEEA. This CDR3 is built from 13 residues. Trimming shortened V by 5 bases and J by 2 bases, and 6 bases separated the two germline ends. The CDR3 nucleotides are TGTGCCAGCAGCGTCCCTAACACCGGGGAGCTGTTTTTT. Translated, it gives CASSVPNTGELFF.

The J gene is TRBJ2-1, the V gene TRBV6-5; 7 nucleotides agree with TRBD2. J lost 6 bases, V lost 4 bases, and 6 bases had no gene match. The CDR3 spans 14 residues. Germline CDR1 is MNHEY and CDR2 is SVGAGI. For the CDR3, the DNA is TGTGCCAGCAGTTGGGCGGGGACTACCAATGAGCAGTTCTTC. This codes for CASSWAGTTNEQFF.

This sequence joins TRBV5-1 and TRBJ2-7; 11 positions match TRBD1. Germline CDR1 reads SGHRS; CDR2 reads YFSETQ. Trimming cost V 4 bases and J 1 base; bases outside gene matches: 4. This CDR3 is 15 amino acids long. CDR3 sequence (DNA): TGCGCCAGCAGCATAGGGGACAGGGGGTCCTACGAGCAGTACTTC. Protein: CASSIGDRGSYEQYF.

The chain is built from TRBV4-1 and TRBJ1-5; no reliable D call. The V end was cut by 1 base, the J end by 6 bases, with 10 bases between. CDR1 and CDR2 (germline): MGHRA, YSYEKL. There are 14 residues in the CDR3. The CDR3 coding sequence is TGCGCCAGCAGCCAAGGTATGTCCCGTCAGCCCCAGCATTTT. It codes for CASSQGMSRQPQHF.

This chain uses TRBV25-1 with TRBJ2-5; D may be TRBD1 (5 bases). Per germline, CDR1 MGHDK and CDR2 SYGVNS. There are 15 residues in the CDR3. The V gene lost 6 bases and the J gene lost 0 bases, with 14 bases spanning the gap. The CDR3 nucleotides are TGTGCCAGCAGCCCTTTGACAGCTTACCAAGAGACCCAGTACTTC. Protein sequence: CASSPLTAYQETQYF.

The chain recombines TRBV27 with TRBJ1-4; 7 positions match TRBD1. Trimming cost V 1 base and J 7 bases; bases outside gene matches: 6. This CDR3 has 15 residues. Germline V lookup: CDR1 MNHEY, CDR2 SMNVEV (reference sequence). CDR3 sequence (DNA): TGTGCCAGCAGTTTATACGACAGGGAAGGTGAAAAACTGTTTTTT. Its protein product is CASSLYDREGEKLFF. The complete variable domain, with remaining parts taken from reference TRBV27 and TRBJ1-4, reads EAQVTQNPRYLITVTGKKLTVTCSQNMNHEYMSWYRQDPGLGLRQIYYSMNVEVTDKGDVPEGYKVSRKEKRNFPLILESPSPNQTSLYFCASSLYDREGEKLFFGSGTQLSVL.

The J gene is TRBJ2-5, the V gene TRBV2; maybe TRBD1 (5 bases). CDR1 and CDR2 from the germline V gene are SNHLY and FYNNEI. Between the trimmed V and J ends, which lost 3 bases and 4 bases, there was a span of 6 bases. The CDR3 totals 12 residues. This CDR3 is CASSDGAETQYF. The CDR3 region has the DNA TGTGCCAGCAGTGATGGGGCAGAGACCCAGTACTTC.

The V gene is TRBV3-1 (or the pseudogene TRBV3-2), the J gene TRBJ2-7, with D possibly being TRBD2 (5 bases). The CDR3 sequence is 15 residues long. Per the germline V gene, CDR1 is LGHDT and CDR2 is YNNKEL (reference sequence). V was clipped by 4 bases and J by 3 bases, with 16 bases between them. The CDR3 coding sequence is TGTGCCAGCAGCCCACAGCCGGGATCATTCTACGAGCAGTACTTC. Residues: CASSPQPGSFYEQYF.